This T cell receptor (beta chain) was identified during a study of a mutant IDH1 vaccine in newly diagnosed glioma. With respect to this clone: As yet, its antigen is unknown.

Libraries were prepared by immunoSEQ multiplex PCR; TCRdb keeps only in-frame clonotypes and omits some of them. Of some 70,000 clones listed, 84% are singletons. The time point here: week 35, safety follow-up. Every vaccine dose comprised 300 ug of mutant IDH1 20-mer peptide plus topical imiquimod. The V gene end was trimmed by 4 bases and the J gene end by 0 bases; junction bases not matched to a gene: 10. The germline V gene encodes CDR1 WNHNN and CDR2 SYGVQD (reference sequence). The CDR3 runs 18 residues. This rearrangement joins TRBV10-1 to TRBJ2-3; 10 bases match TRBD2. The specimen comprised PBMCs, sampled from a glioma patient whose treatment included an IDH1 peptide vaccine. The TCR originated in a man younger than 35 with glioma. Here the CDR3 DNA reads TGCGCCAGCAGTGGAGTACTAGCGGGGCGCGGTAGCACAGATACGCAGTATTTT. This gives the protein CASSGVLAGRGSTDTQYF.